This entry describes one TCR beta chain. Its specificity is not known. Sequencing was performed with immunoSEQ multiplex PCR; in TCRdb, only in-frame clones are kept and a portion is missing. The sample includes tens of thousands of clones, over 85% seen only once; the top ten take around 1.5%. CDR3 length: 13 amino acids. CDR1 and CDR2 (germline): SGHTA, FQGNSA. Deletions cut 7 bases from V and 6 bases from J, with 15 bases between. This specimen comes from a study of Tregs in tolerant kidney transplant recipients. Overall study results and limits: Some patients' samples used different primers over time, so nucleotide sequences weren't comparable. Biological reproducibility was not directly addressed in this study.

The nonmyeloablative bone marrow transplants came from related graft donors, with transient mixed chimerism. V usage is TRBV7-2 and J usage is TRBJ1-1, with D uncertain. The source was CD4+ T cells from blood (PBMCs), collected 12 months after the transplant. The clonotype comes from a human patient who received a combined kidney and bone marrow transplant. Some T cells may possibly be graft donor cells. CDR3: CASNSNPSSEAFF. The CDR3 DNA follows: TGTGCCAGCAACTCGAACCCCTCATCTGAAGCTTTCTTT.